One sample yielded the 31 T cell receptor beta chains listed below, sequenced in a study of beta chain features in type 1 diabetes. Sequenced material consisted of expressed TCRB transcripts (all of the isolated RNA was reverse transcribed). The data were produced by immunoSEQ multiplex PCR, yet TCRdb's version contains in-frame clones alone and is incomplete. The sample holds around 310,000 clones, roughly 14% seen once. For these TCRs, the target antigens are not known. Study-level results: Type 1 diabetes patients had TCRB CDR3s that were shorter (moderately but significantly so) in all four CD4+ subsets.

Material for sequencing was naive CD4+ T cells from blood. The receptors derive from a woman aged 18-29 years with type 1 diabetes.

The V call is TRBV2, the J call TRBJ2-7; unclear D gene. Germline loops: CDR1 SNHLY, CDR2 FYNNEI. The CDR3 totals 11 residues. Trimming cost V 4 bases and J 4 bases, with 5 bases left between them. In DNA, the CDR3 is TGTGCCAGCAGTGCAGTTTACGAGCAGTACTTC. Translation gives CASSAVYEQYF.

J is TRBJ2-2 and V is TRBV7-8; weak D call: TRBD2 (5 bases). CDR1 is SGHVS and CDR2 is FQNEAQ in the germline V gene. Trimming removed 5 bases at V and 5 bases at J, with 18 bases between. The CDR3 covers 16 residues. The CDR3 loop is CASSPSSRRITGELFF. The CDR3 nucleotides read TGTGCCAGCAGCCCTTCTAGCCGTAGAATTACCGGGGAGCTGTTTTTT.

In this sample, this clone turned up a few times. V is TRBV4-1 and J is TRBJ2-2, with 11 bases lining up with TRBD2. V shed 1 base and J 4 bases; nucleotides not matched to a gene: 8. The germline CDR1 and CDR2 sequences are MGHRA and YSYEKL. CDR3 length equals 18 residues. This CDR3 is CASSQAYRLAGFTGELFF. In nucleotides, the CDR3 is TGCGCCAGCAGCCAAGCTTATCGACTAGCGGGATTCACCGGGGAGCTGTTTTTT.

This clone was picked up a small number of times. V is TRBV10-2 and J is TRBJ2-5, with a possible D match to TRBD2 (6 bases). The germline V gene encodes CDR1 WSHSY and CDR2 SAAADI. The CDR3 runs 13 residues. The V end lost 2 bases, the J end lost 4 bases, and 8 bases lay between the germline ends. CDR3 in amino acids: CASSELGGETQYF. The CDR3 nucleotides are TGCGCCAGCAGTGAGCTCGGGGGAGAGACCCAGTACTTC.

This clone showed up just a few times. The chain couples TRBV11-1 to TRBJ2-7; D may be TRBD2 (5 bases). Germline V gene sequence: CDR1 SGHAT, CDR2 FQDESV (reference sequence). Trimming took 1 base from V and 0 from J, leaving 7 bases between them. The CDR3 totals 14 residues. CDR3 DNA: TGTGCCAGCAGCTTAGTACGGGACTCCTACGAGCAGTACTTC. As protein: CASSLVRDSYEQYF.

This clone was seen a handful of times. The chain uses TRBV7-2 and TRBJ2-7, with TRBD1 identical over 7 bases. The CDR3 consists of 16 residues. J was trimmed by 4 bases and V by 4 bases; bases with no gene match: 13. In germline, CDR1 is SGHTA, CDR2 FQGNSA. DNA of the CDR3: TGTGCCAGCAGCTCTGGCGACAGGGTAAAGTCGTACGAGCAGTACTTC. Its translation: CASSSGDRVKSYEQYF.

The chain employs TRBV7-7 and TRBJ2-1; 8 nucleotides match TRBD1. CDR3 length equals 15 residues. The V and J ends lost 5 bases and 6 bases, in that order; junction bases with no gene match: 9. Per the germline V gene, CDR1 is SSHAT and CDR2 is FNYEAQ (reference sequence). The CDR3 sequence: CASSNGQGGLNEQFF. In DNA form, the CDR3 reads TGTGCCAGCAGCAACGGACAGGGAGGCCTCAATGAGCAGTTCTTC. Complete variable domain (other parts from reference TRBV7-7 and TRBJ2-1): GAGVSQSPRYKVTKRGQDVTLRCDPISSHATLYWYQQALGQGPEFLTYFNYEAQPDKSGLPSDRFSAERPEGSISTLTIQRTEQRDSAMYRCASSNGQGGLNEQFFGPGTRLTVL.

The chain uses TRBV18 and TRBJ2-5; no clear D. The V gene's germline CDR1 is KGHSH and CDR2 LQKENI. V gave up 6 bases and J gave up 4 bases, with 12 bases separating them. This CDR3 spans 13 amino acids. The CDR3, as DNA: TGTGCCAGCTCCTCCTATACCGGAGAGACCCAGTACTTC. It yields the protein CASSSYTGETQYF.

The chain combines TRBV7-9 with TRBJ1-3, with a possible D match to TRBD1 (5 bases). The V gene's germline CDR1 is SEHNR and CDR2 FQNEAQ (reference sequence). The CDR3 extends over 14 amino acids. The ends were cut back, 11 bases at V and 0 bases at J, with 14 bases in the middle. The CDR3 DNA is TGTGCCTCGGGAGGGGCCGGCTCTGGAAACACCATATATTTT. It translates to CASGGAGSGNTIYF.

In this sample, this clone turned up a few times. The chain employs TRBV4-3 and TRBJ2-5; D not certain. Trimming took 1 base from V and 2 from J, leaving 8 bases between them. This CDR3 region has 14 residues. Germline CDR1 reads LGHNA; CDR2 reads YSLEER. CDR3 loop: CASSQVAFQETQYF. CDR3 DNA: TGCGCCAGCAGCCAAGTGGCTTTTCAAGAGACCCAGTACTTC.

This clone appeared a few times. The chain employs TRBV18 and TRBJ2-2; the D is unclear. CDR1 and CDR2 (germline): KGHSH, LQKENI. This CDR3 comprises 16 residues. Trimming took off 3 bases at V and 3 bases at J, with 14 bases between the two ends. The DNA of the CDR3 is TGTGCCAGCTCACCCCTTCGGAGCGTGCACACCGGGGAGCTGTTTTTT. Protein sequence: CASSPLRSVHTGELFF.

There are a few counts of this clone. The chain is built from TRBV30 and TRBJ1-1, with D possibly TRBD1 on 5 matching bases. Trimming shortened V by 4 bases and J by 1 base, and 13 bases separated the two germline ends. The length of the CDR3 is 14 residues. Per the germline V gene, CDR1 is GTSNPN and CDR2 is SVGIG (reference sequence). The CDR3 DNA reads TGTGCCTGGATTCCGGGACTTAAGAACACTGAAGCTTTCTTT. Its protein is CAWIPGLKNTEAFF.

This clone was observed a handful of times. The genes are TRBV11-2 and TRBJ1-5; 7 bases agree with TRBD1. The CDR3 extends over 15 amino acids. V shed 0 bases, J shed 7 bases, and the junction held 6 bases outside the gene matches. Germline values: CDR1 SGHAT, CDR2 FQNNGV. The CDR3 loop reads CASSLDWAGGQPQHF. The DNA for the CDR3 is TGTGCCAGCAGCTTAGACTGGGCAGGGGGACAGCCCCAGCATTTT.

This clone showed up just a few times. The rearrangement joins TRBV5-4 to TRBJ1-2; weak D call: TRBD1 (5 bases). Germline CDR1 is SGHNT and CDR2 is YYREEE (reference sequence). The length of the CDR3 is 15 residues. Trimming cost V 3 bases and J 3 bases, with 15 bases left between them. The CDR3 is CASSSISGWDYGYTF. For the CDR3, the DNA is TGTGCCAGCAGCTCGATTTCAGGGTGGGACTATGGCTACACCTTC.

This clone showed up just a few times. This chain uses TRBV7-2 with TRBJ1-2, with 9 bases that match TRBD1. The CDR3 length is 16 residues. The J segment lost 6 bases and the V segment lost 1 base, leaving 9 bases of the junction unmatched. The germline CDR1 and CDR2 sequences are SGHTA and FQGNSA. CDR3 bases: TGTGCCAGCAGCTTAGGGGGGACAGGGAGGAACGATGGCTACACCTTC. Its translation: CASSLGGTGRNDGYTF.

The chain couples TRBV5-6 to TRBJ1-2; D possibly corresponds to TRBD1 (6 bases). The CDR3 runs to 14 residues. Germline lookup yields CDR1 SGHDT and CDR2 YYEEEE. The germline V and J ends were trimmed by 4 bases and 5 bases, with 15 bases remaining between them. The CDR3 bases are TGTGCCAGCAGCCCTACAGGGCCTCCTTATGGCTACACCTTC. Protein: CASSPTGPPYGYTF.

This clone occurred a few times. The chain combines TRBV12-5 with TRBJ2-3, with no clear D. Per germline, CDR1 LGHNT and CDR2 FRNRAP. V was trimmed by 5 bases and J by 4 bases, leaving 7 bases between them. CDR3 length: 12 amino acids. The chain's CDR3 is CASGPPADTQYF. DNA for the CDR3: TGTGCTAGTGGTCCCCCTGCAGATACGCAGTATTTT.

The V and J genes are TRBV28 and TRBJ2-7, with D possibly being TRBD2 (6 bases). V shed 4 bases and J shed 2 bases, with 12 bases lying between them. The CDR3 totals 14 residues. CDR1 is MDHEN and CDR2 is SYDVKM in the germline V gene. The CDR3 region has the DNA TGTGCCAGCAGTTCCGGGACTCCCACCTACGAGCAGTACTTC. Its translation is CASSSGTPTYEQYF.

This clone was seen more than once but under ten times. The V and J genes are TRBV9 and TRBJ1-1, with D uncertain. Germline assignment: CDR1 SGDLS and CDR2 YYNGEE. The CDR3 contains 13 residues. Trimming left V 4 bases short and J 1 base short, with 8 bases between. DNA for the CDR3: TGTGCCAGCAGCCCCCATCCGAACACTGAAGCTTTCTTT. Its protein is CASSPHPNTEAFF.

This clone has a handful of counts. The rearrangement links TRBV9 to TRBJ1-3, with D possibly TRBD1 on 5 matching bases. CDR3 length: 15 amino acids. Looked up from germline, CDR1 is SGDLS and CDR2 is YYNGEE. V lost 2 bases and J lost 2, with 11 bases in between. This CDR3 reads CASSVGHSTGNTIYF. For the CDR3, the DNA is TGTGCCAGCAGCGTCGGACATAGTACTGGAAACACCATATATTTT.

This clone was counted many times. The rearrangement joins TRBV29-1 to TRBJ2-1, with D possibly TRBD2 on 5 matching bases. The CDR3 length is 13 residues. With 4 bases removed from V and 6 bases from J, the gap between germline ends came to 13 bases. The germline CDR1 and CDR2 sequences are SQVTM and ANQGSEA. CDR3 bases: TGCAGCGTTGGAACTAGGCTCACCAATGAGCAGTTCTTC. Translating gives CSVGTRLTNEQFF.

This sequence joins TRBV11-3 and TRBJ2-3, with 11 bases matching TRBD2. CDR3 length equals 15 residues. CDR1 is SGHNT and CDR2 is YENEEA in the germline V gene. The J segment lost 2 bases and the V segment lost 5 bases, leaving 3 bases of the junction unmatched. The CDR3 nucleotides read TGTGCCAGCAGCCGACTAGCGGGGCTCACAGATACGCAGTATTTT. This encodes CASSRLAGLTDTQYF.

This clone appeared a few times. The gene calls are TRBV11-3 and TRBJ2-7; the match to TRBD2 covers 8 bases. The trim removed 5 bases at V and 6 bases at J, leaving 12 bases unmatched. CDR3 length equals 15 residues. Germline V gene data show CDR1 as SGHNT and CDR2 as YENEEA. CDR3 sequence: CASSPTRGLEVEQYV. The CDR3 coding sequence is TGTGCCAGCAGCCCGACCCGGGGACTAGAAGTCGAGCAGTACGTC.

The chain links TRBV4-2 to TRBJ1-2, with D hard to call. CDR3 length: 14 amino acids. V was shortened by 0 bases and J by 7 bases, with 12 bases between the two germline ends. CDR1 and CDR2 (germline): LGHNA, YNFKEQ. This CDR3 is CASSQDLAAGGYTF. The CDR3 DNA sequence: TGTGCCAGCAGCCAAGACTTAGCGGCCGGTGGCTACACCTTC.

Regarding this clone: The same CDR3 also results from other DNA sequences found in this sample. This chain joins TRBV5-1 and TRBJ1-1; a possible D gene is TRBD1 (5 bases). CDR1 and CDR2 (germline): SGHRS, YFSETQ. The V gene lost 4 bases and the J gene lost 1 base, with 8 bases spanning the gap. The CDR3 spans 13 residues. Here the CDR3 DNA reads TGCGCCAGCAGCCTAAGGGGGAACACTGAAGCTTTCTTT. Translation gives CASSLRGNTEAFF.

CDR3 loop: CASSSTGGNQPQHF. CDR3 nucleotide sequence: TGTGCCAGCAGCTCTACAGGAGGCAATCAGCCCCAGCATTTT. J is TRBJ1-5 and V is TRBV7-9; TRBD1 might be the D (5 bases). This CDR3 spans 14 amino acids. Germline assignment: CDR1 SEHNR and CDR2 FQNEAQ (reference sequence). The germline V and J ends were trimmed by 4 bases and 2 bases, with 9 bases remaining between them.

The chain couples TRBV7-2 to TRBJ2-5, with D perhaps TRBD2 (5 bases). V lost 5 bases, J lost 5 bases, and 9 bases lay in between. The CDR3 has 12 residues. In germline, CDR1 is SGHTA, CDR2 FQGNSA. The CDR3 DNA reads TGTGCCAGCAGCGAGGGAACCGAGACCCAGTACTTC. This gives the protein CASSEGTETQYF.

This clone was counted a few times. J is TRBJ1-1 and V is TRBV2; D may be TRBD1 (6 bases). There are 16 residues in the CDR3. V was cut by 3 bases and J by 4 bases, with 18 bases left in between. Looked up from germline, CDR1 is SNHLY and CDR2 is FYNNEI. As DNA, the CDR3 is TGTGCCAGCAGTGATGGGCAGGGGAAAGGGGGCACTGAAGCTTTCTTT. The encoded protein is CASSDGQGKGGTEAFF.

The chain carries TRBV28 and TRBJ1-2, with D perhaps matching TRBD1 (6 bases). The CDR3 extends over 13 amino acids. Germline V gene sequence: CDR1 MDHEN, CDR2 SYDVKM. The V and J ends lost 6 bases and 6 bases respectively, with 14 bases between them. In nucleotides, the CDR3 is TGTGCCAGCAGACCTGCAGGGGTCCATGGCTACACCTTC. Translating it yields CASRPAGVHGYTF.

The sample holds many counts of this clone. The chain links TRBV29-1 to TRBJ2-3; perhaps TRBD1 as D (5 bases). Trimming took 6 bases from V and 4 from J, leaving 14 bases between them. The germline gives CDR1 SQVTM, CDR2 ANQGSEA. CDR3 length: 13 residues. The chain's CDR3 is CSVPAQGSDTQYF. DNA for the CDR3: TGCAGCGTCCCGGCGCAGGGTTCAGATACGCAGTATTTT.

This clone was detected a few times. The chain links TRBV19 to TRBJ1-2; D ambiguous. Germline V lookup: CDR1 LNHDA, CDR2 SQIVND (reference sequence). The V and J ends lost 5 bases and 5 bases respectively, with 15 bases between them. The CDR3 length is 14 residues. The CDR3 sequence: CASSLEGPSYGYTF. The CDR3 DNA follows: TGTGCCAGTAGTTTGGAGGGCCCGTCGTATGGCTACACCTTC.